What follows are 14 T cell receptor beta chains derived from one specimen sequenced in a study of control samples from healthy donors and cancer patients. Generated by immunoSEQ multiplex PCR, the TCRdb table keeps only in-frame clones and is missing some. The data hold tens of thousands of clones, with 65% to 90% observed a single time. The sample comprised blood. The receptors were sampled from a man between 40 and 49 years old in good health.

CDR3 residues: CASSSYSGGTNEQFF. DNA for the CDR3: TGTGCCAGCAGCTCCTATAGCGGGGGGACCAATGAGCAGTTCTTC. This rearrangement joins TRBV7-3 to TRBJ2-1; TRBD2 matches 10 bases. V lost 4 bases, J lost 6 bases, and 6 bases stayed unmatched. The CDR3 runs 15 residues. Germline loops: CDR1 SGHTA, CDR2 FQGTGA. Full variable domain (outside the CDR3, taken from reference TRBV7-3 and TRBJ2-1): GAGVSQTPSNKVTEKGKYVELRCDPISGHTALYWYRQSLGQGPEFLIYFQGTGAADDSGLPNDRFFAVRPEGSVSTLKIQRTERGDSAVYLCASSSYSGGTNEQFFGPGTRLTVL.

The CDR3 nucleotides are TGTGCTAGTGGTCCGAGCTCTGGAAACACCATATATTTT. The encoded protein is CASGPSSGNTIYF. The rearrangement joins TRBV12-5 to TRBJ1-3; D remains unclear. The V gene lost 5 bases and the J gene lost 0 bases, with 5 bases spanning the gap. This CDR3 comprises 13 residues. Germline loops: CDR1 LGHNT, CDR2 FRNRAP.

The chain recombines TRBV20-1 with TRBJ2-7; D might be TRBD2 (6 bases). Germline values: CDR1 DFQATT, CDR2 SNEGSKA (reference sequence). The CDR3 has 11 residues. The CDR3 DNA reads as TGCAAGGTCGGGCGGGGATACGAGCAGTACTTC. Translated: CKVGRGYEQYF.

This chain joins TRBV4-3 and TRBJ2-1; 7 positions match TRBD1. This CDR3 has 15 residues. Looked up from germline, CDR1 is LGHNA and CDR2 is YSLEER. Germline trimming cut 3 bases from V and 4 bases from J; bases unmatched to any gene: 6. CDR3 amino acids: CASSQGTETYNEQFF. The CDR3 DNA reads TGCGCCAGCAGCCAGGGGACAGAGACTTACAATGAGCAGTTCTTC.

The chain has TRBV5-5 and TRBJ1-3, with a possible D match to TRBD1 (5 bases). V was clipped by 3 bases and J by 0 bases, with 13 bases between them. The CDR3 runs 16 residues. CDR1 is SGHKS and CDR2 is YYEKEE in the germline V gene (reference sequence). The CDR3 here is CASSWGLQSSGNTIYF. CDR3 nucleotides: TGTGCCAGCAGCTGGGGACTCCAGAGCTCTGGAAACACCATATATTTT.

The CDR3 region has the DNA TGTGCCAGCAGCTCTACAGGGCGGCAAGAGACCCAGTACTTC. This encodes CASSSTGRQETQYF. The chain has TRBV11-3 and TRBJ2-5, with D perhaps matching TRBD1 (6 bases). V was trimmed by 4 bases and J by 2 bases, leaving 11 bases between them. This CDR3 comprises 14 residues. Germline V gene sequence: CDR1 SGHNT, CDR2 YENEEA.

The rearrangement uses TRBV5-1 and TRBJ2-6; D is possibly TRBD1 (5 bases). V lost 0 bases and J 2 bases, leaving 6 bases between the germline ends. This CDR3 contains 15 residues. Germline-derived CDR1 and CDR2 are SGHRS and YFSETQ. CDR3 protein: CASSLAGTGANVLTF. In DNA, the CDR3 is TGCGCCAGCAGCTTGGCAGGGACTGGGGCCAACGTCCTGACTTTC.

The table lists this clone with a few counts. The rearrangement joins TRBV5-6 to TRBJ1-5; D is unclear. Trimming removed 1 base at V and 0 bases at J, with 14 bases between. Germline assignment: CDR1 SGHDT and CDR2 YYEEEE. This CDR3 has 17 amino acids. The CDR3 DNA follows: TGTGCCAGCAGCTTGCGGCGGGAGGATTATAGCAATCAGCCCCAGCATTTT. Translated, it gives CASSLRREDYSNQPQHF. The variable domain in full, completed from reference TRBV5-6 and TRBJ1-5, reads DAGVTQSPTHLIKTRGQQVTLRCSPKSGHDTVSWYQQALGQGPQFIFQYYEEEERQRGNFPDRFSGHQFPNYSSELNVNALLLGDSALYLCASSLRREDYSNQPQHFGDGTRLSIL.

This chain joins TRBV27 and TRBJ2-7, with TRBD1 matching over 8 bases. The CDR3 loop spans 13 amino acids. V shed 7 bases and J 5 bases; nucleotides not matched to a gene: 7. Germline lookup yields CDR1 MNHEY and CDR2 SMNVEV (reference sequence). CDR3 loop: CASIAGQGHEQYF. The CDR3 DNA reads TGTGCCAGCATTGCTGGACAGGGCCACGAGCAGTACTTC.

The rearrangement joins TRBV6-5 to TRBJ2-7; 7 nucleotides match TRBD1. The CDR3 is made up of 14 amino acids. Trimming took 4 bases from V and 7 from J; bases not matched to a gene: 10. Germline assignment: CDR1 MNHEY and CDR2 SVGAGI. CDR3 nucleotide sequence: TGTGCCAGCAGTTTCTCCCAAGGGGGCCTAGAGCAGTACTTC. Translating gives CASSFSQGGLEQYF.

The chain couples TRBV6-5 to TRBJ2-7; D is undetermined. Germline V gives CDR1 MNHEY, CDR2 SVGAGI. The V end was cut by 6 bases, the J end by 0 bases, with 15 bases between. The CDR3 contains 15 residues. CDR3 coding DNA: TGTGCCAGCAGCTGGTCGTGGCAGAACTCCTACGAGCAGTACTTC. Translating gives CASSWSWQNSYEQYF.

The rearrangement joins TRBV12-3 or TRBV12-4 to TRBJ2-7, with TRBD2 as a possible D gene (5 bases). The V and J ends lost 2 bases and 6 bases respectively, with 11 bases between them. CDR3 length: 13 residues. CDR3 coding DNA: TGTGCCAGCAGTTTAAAGTCTGGGAGCGAGCAGTACTTC. It translates to CASSLKSGSEQYF.

The V gene is TRBV14, the J gene TRBJ2-7; D ambiguous. The V end was cut by 0 bases, the J end by 7 bases, with 10 bases between. Germline CDR1 SGHDN, CDR2 FVKESK. The CDR3 is 13 amino acids. The CDR3 sequence: CASSQESFWEQYF. The CDR3 DNA follows: TGTGCCAGCAGCCAAGAGTCCTTTTGGGAGCAGTACTTC.

The chain joins TRBV5-5 to TRBJ1-2, with D possibly matching TRBD1 (6 bases). Looked up from germline, CDR1 is SGHKS and CDR2 is YYEKEE (reference sequence). With 4 bases removed from V and 0 bases from J, the gap between germline ends came to 19 bases. The CDR3 covers 17 residues. The CDR3 sequence is CASSRTGSTDTNYGYTF. Here the CDR3 DNA reads TGTGCCAGCAGCCGAACAGGGTCCACCGATACTAACTATGGCTACACCTTC.